This T cell receptor (beta chain) was documented in a study of regulatory T cells in long-lasting Graves disease. Study details: Persistent Graves' disease denoted over 5 years of antithyroid drugs plus positive TSH receptor antibodies.

This clonotype was observed at least ten times. With iRepertoire HTBI primers and Arm-PCR of CDR3 regions, TCR beta libraries were built. Each CDR3 protein is one row after TCRdb ran MiXCR on the multiplex PCR reads. The profile covers about 470,000 distinct CDR3 sequences, with roughly 21% appearing a single time and roughly 6.9% taken by the ten largest. Noted time point: persistent/refractory GD, antithyroid drugs over 5 years with positive TRAb. RNA extracted from PBMCs served as the sequencing template. Germline CDR1 is MNHNS and CDR2 is SASEGT. The CDR3 spans 12 residues. V trimming: 6 bases; J trimming: 9 bases; junction bases outside the gene matches: 8.

The chain couples TRBV6-1 to TRBJ2-7; TRBD1 agrees at 7 bases. Sequencing was performed on peripheral blood mononuclear cells (PBMCs), taken when the disease was refractory, from a patient treated with antithyroid drugs. The source of this sequence is a female donor with Graves disease. The CDR3 is CASSPGTAGQYF. The CDR3 DNA follows: TGTGCCAGCAGCCCTGGGACAGCTGGGCAGTACTTC.